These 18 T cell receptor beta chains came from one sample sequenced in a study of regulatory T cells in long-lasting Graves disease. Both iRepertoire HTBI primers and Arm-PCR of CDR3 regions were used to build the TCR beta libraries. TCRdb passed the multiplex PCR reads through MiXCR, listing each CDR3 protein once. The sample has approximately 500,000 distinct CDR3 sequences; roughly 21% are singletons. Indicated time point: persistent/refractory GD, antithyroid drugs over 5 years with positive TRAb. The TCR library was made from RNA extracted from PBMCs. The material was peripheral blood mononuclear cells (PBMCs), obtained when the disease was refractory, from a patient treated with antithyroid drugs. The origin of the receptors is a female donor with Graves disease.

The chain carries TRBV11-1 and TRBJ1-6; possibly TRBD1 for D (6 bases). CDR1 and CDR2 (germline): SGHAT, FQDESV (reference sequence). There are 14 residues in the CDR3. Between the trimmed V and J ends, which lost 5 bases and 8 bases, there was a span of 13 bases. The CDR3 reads CASSTQGVDSPLHF. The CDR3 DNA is TGTGCCAGCAGCACACAGGGAGTTGATTCACCCCTCCACTTT.

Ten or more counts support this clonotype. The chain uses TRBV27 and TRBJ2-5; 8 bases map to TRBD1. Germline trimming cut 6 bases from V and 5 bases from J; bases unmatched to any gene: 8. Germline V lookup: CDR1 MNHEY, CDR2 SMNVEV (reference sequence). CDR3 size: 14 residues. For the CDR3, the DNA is TGTGCCAGCAGCAGGGGGCTAACTGGGGAGACCCAGTACTTC. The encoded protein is CASSRGLTGETQYF.

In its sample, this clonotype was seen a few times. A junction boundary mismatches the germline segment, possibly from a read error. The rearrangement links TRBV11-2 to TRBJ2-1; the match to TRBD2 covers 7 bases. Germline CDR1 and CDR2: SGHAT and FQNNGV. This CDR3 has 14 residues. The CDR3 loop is CASSLIGPSGEQFF. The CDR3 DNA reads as TGCGCCAGCAGCCTCATCGGCCCTAGCGGTGAGCAGTTCTTC.

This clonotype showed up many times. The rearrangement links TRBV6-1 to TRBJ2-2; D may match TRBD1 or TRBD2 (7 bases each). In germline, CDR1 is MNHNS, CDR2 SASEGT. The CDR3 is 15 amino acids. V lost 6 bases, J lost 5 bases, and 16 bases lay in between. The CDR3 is CASRPGGGWTGELFF. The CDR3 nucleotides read TGTGCCAGCAGGCCAGGGGGAGGGTGGACCGGGGAGCTGTTTTTT.

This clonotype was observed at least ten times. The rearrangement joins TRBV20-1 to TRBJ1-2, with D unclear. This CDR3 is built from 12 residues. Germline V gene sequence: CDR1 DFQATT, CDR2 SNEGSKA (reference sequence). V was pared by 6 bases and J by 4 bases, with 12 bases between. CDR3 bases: TGCAGTGCCCAGCCAGTGTTCTATGGCTACACCTTC. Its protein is CSAQPVFYGYTF.

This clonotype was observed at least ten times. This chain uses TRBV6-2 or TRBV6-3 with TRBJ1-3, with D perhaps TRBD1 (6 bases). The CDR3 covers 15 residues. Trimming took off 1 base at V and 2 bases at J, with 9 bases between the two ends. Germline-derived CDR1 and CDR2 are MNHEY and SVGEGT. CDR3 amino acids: CASSYWGATGNTIYF. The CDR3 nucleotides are TGTGCCAGCAGTTACTGGGGGGCCACTGGAAACACCATATATTTT.

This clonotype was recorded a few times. CDR3 DNA sequence: TGTGCCAGCAGTTTCATGACAGATACGCAGTATTTT. It codes for CASSFMTDTQYF. V gene TRBV12-3 or TRBV12-4 combines with J gene TRBJ2-3; no clear D gene. CDR3 size: 12 residues. V was shortened by 3 bases and J by 3 bases, with 4 bases between the two germline ends.

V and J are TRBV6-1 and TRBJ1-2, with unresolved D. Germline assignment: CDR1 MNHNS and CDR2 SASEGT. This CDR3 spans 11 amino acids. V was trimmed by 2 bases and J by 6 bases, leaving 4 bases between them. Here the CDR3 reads CASSERHGYTF. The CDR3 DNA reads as TGTGCCAGCAGTGAACGACATGGCTACACCTTC.

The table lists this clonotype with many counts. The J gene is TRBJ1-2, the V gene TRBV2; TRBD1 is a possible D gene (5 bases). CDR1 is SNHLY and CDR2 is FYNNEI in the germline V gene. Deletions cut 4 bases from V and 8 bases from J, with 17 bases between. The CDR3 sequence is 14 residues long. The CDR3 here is CASSVTGLLGGYTF. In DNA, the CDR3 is TGTGCCAGCAGTGTTACAGGACTCTTGGGGGGCTACACCTTC.

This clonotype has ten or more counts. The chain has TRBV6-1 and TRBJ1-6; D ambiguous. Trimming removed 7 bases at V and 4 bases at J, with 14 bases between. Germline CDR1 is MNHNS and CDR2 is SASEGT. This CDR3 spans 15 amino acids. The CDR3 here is CASTLHEDYNSPLHF. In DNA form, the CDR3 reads TGTGCCAGCACCTTGCATGAAGATTATAATTCACCCCTCCACTTT.

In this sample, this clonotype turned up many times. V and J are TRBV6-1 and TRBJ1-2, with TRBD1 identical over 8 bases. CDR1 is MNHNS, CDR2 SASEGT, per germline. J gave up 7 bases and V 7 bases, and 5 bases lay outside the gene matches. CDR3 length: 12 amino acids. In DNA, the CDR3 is TGTGCCAGCAAGGACAGGGAGGGTGGCTACACCTTC. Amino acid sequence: CASKDREGGYTF.

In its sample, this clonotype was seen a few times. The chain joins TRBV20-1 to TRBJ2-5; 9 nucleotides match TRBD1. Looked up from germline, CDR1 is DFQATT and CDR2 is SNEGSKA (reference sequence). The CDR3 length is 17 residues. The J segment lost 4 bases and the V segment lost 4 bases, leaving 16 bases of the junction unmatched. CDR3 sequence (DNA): TGCAGTGCTACCGCCCCCTACGGGACAGGGTTAGGAGAGACCCAGTACTTC. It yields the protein CSATAPYGTGLGETQYF.

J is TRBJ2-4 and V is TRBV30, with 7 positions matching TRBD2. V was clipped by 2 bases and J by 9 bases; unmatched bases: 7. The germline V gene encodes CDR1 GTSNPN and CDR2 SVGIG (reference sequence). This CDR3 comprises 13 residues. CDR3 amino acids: CAWSLLGRGIQYF. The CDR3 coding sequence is TGTGCCTGGAGTCTGCTGGGGAGGGGCATTCAGTACTTC.

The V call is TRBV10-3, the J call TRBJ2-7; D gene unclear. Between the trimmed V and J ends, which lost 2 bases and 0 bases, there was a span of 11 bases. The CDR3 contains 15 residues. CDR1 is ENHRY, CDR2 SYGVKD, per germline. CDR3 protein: CAISEGTASSYEQYF. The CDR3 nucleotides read TGTGCCATCAGTGAGGGAACGGCAAGCTCCTACGAGCAGTACTTC.

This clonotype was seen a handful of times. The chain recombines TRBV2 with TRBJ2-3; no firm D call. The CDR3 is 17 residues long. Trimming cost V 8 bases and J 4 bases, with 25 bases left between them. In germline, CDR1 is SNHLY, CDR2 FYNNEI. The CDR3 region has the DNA TGTGCCAGCCCGACCGAGGCAGGTGGTAAATTGGCAGATACGCAGTATTTT. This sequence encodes CASPTEAGGKLADTQYF. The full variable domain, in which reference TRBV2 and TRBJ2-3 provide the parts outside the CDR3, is EPEVTQTPSHQVTQMGQEVILRCVPISNHLYFYWYRQILGQKVEFLVSFYNNEISEKSEIFDDQFSVERPDGSNFTLKIRSTKLEDSAMYFCASPTEAGGKLADTQYFGPGTRLTVL.

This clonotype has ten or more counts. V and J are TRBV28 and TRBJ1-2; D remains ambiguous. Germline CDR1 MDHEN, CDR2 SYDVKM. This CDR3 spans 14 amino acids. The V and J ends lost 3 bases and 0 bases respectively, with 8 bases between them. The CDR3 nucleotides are TGTGCCAGCAGTTTTTACGGGTCTAACTATGGCTACACCTTC. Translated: CASSFYGSNYGYTF.

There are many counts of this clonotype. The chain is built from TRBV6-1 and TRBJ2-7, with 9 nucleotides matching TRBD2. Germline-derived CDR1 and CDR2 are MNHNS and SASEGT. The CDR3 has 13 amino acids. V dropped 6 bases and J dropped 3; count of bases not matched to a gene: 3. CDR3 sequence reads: CASSPLAGYEQYF. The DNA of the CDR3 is TGTGCCAGCAGCCCACTAGCGGGCTACGAGCAGTACTTC.

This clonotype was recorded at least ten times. CDR3 nucleotide sequence: TGTGCCAGCAGCCGTACAGGGATCAACACCATATATTTT. It codes for CASSRTGINTIYF. The J gene is TRBJ1-3, the V gene TRBV12-3 or TRBV12-4, with a tentative D call TRBD1 (6 bases). This CDR3 is built from 13 residues. V lost 6 bases to trimming and J lost 7 bases, with 13 bases between them.